The present T cell receptor beta chain was sequenced within a study of T-cell reconstitution after alpha-beta-depleted transplantation in children. Overall study findings and caveats: Reportedly, only several hundred clones from non-depleted graft cells drove alpha-beta T-cell counts at about two months. Diversity of TCRbeta at day 60 was high in some patients, arising from surviving recipient T cells and thymic progenitors. When one year had passed after transplant, most T-cell counts and diversity came from newly produced T cells.

Molecular barcoding with unique molecular identifiers was used for the TCRbeta library. MiXCR, applied by TCRdb to the PCR reads, yields one record per CDR3 protein. The table lists approximately 500,000 distinct CDR3 sequences, about 10% of them singletons. This clonotype was seen at least ten times. Its target is unknown. Per germline, CDR1 LGHNA and CDR2 YNFKEQ. The CDR3 spans 15 residues. Trimming left V 4 bases short and J 8 bases short, with 20 bases between. The V call is TRBV4-2, the J call TRBJ1-2, with D unresolved. The TCR comes from a child aged 2 to 9 with inherited bone marrow failure, due to receive a stem cell transplant. This material consisted of PBMCs, taken before TCRalphabeta/CD19-depleted stem cell transplant. CDR3 coding DNA: TGTGCCAGCAGCCCCAATCCCCGAGGGCCGGGGGGCTACACCTTC. Protein: CASSPNPRGPGGYTF.